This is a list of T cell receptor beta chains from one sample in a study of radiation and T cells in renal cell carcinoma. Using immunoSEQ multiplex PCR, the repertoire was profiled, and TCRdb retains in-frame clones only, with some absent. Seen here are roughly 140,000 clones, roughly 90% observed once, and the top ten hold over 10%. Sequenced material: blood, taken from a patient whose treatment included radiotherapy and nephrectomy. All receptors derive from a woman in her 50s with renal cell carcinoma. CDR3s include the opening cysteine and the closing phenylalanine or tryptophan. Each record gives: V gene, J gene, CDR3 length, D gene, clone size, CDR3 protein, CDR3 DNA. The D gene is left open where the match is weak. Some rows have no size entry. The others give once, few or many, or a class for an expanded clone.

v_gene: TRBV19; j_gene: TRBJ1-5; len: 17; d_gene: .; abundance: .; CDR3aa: CASSIEQTLYSNQPQHF; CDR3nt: TGTGCCAGTAGTATAGAACAAACCCTTTATAGCAATCAGCCCCAGCATTTT
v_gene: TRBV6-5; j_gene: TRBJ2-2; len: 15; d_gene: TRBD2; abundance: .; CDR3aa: CASTPPGGRAGELFF; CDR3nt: TGTGCCAGCACCCCCCCGGGAGGGAGGGCCGGGGAGCTGTTTTTT
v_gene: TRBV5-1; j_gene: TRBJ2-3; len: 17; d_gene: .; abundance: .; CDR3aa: CASSLARAGLGTDTQYF; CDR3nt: TGCGCCAGCAGCTTGGCCCGAGCGGGCCTGGGCACAGATACGCAGTATTTT
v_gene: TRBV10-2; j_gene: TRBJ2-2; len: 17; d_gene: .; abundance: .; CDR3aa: CASAPRRQILNTGELFF; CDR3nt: TGCGCCAGCGCACCCCGTAGGCAGATATTGAACACCGGGGAGCTGTTTTTT
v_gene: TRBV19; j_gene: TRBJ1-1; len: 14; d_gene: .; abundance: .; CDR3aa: CASTTRARVTEAFF; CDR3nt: TGTGCCAGTACCACCAGGGCCAGGGTGACTGAAGCTTTCTTT
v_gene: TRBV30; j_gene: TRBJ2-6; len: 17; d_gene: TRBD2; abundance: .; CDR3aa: CASLRGREGSGANVLTF; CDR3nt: TGTGCCAGCCTAAGGGGCAGGGAGGGCTCTGGGGCCAACGTCCTGACTTTC
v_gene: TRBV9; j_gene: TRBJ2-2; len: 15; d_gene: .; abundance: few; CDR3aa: CASSVATLNTGELFF; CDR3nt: TGTGCCAGCAGCGTAGCTACACTCAACACCGGGGAGCTGTTTTTT
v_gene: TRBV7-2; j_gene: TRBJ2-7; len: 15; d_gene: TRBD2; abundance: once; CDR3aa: CASTLHRDYSYEQYF; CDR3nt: TGTGCCAGCACCCTACACCGGGACTATTCCTACGAGCAGTACTTC
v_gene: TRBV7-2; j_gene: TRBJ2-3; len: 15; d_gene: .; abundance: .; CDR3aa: CASSLSSGITDTQYF; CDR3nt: TGTGCCAGCAGCTTATCAAGCGGAATCACAGATACGCAGTATTTT
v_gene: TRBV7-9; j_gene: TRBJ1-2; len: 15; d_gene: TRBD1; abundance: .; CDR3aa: CASSLAQDRAGGYTF; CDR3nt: TGTGCCAGCAGCTTAGCGCAGGACAGGGCAGGGGGCTACACCTTC
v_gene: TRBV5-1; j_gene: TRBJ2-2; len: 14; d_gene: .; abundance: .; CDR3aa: CASSWGPNTGELFF; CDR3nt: TGCGCCAGCAGTTGGGGTCCGAACACCGGGGAGCTGTTTTTT
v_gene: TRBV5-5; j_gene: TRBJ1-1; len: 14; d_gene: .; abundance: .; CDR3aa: CASSPGFWNTEAFF; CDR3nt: TGTGCCAGCAGCCCCGGTTTCTGGAACACTGAAGCTTTCTTT
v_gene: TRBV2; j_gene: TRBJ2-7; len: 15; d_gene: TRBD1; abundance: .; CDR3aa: CASSRDRTGDYEQYF; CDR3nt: TGTGCCAGCAGTCGGGACAGGACTGGGGACTACGAGCAGTACTTC
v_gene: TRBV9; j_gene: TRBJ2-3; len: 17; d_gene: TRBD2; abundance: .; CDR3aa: CASSSRGSGTTRDTQYF; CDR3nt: TGTGCCAGCAGCTCCAGGGGTAGCGGGACGACACGGGATACGCAGTATTTT
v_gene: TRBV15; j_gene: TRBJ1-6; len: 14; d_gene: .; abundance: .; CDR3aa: CATSRDPGNSPLHF; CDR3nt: TGTGCCACCAGCAGAGATCCGGGGAATTCACCCCTCCACTTT
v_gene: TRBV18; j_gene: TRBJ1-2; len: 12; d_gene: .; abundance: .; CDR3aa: CASSREGDGYTF; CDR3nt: TGTGCCAGCTCAAGGGAGGGGGATGGCTACACCTTC
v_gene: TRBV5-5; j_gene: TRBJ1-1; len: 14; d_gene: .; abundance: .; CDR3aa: CASSGRGGGTEAFF; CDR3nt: TGTGCCAGCAGCGGAAGAGGGGGTGGAACTGAAGCTTTCTTT
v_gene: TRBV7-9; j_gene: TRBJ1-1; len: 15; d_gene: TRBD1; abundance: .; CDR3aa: CASSLRQGEATEAFF; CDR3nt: TGTGCCAGCAGCTTAAGACAGGGAGAGGCCACTGAAGCTTTCTTT
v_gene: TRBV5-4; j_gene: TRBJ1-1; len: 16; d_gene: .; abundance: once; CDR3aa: CASSLDRDPKSTEAFF; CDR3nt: TGTGCCAGCAGCTTGGACAGGGATCCCAAGAGTACTGAAGCTTTCTTT
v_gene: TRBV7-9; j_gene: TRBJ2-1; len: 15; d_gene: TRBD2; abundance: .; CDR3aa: CASSGSGGPYNEQFF; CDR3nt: TGTGCCAGCAGCGGGAGCGGGGGGCCTTACAATGAGCAGTTCTTC
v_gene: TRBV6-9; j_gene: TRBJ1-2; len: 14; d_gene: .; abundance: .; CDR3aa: CASSYAGRIGGYTF; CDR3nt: TGTGCCAGCAGTTACGCCGGAAGAATAGGCGGCTACACCTTC
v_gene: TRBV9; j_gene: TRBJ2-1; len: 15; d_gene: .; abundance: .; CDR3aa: CASSVASVSYNEQFF; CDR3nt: TGTGCCAGCAGCGTAGCTTCAGTATCCTACAATGAGCAGTTCTTC
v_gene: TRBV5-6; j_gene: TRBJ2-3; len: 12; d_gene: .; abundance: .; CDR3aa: CASSPGDDTQYF; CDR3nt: TGTGCCAGCAGCCCTGGAGACGATACGCAGTATTTT
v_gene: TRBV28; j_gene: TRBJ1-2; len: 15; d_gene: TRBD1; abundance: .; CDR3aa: CASKGQGANTYGYTF; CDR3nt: TGTGCCAGCAAGGGACAGGGGGCAAACACCTATGGCTACACCTTC
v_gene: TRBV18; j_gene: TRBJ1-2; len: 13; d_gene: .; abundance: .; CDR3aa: CASSRLEADGYTF; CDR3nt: TGTGCCAGCTCACGGTTGGAGGCAGATGGCTACACCTTC
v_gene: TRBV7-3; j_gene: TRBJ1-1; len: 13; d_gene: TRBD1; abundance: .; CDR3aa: CASSLDRGTEAFF; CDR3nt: TGTGCCAGCAGCTTAGACAGGGGGACTGAAGCTTTCTTT
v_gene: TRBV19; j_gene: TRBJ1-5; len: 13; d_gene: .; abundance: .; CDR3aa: CASSIGPDQPQHF; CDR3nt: TGTGCCAGTAGTATAGGCCCTGATCAGCCCCAGCATTTT
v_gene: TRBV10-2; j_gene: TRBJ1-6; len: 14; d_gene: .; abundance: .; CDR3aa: CASSGDHYNSPLHF; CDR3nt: TGCGCCAGCAGTGGAGACCACTATAATTCACCCCTCCACTTT
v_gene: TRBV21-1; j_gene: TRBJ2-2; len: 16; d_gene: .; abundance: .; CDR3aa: CASSKAGVPNTGELFF; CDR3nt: TGTGCCAGCAGCAAAGCAGGGGTCCCGAACACCGGGGAGCTGTTTTTT